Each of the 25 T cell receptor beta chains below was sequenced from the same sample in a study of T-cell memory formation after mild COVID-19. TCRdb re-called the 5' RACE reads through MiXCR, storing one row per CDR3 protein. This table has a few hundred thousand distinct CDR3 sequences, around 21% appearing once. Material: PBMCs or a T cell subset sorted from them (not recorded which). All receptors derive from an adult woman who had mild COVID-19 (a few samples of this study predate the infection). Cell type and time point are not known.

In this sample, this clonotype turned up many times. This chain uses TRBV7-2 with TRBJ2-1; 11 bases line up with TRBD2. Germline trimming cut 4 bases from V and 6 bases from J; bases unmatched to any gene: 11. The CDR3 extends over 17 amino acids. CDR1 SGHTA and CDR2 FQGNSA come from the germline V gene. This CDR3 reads CASSSASLSGRANEQFF. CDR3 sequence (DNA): TGTGCCAGCAGCTCAGCGTCCCTTAGCGGGAGGGCCAATGAGCAGTTCTTC.

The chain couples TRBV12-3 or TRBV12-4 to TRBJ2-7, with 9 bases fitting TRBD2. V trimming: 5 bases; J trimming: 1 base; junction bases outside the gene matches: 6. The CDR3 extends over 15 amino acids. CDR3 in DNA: TGTGCCAGCAGTGGGGTAGCGGGAGTATCCTACGAGCAGTACTTC. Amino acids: CASSGVAGVSYEQYF.

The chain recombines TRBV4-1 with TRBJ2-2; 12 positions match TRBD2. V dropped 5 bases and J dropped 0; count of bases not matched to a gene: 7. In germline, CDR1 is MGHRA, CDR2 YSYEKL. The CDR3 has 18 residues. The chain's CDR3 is CASSTRLAGAPNTGELFF. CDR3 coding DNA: TGCGCCAGCAGCACCAGACTAGCGGGGGCGCCGAACACCGGGGAGCTGTTTTTT.

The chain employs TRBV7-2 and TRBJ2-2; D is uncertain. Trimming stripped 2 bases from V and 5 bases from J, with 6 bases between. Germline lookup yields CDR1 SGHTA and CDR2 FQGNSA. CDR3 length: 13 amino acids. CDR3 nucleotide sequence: TGTGCCAGCAGCTTAACCCTGACCGGGGAGCTGTTTTTT. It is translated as CASSLTLTGELFF.

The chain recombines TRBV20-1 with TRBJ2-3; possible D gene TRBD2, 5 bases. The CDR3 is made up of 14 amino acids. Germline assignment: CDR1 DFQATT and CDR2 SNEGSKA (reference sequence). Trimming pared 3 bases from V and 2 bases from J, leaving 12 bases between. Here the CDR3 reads CSASWLANTDTQYF. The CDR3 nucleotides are TGCAGTGCTAGTTGGCTAGCCAACACAGATACGCAGTATTTT.

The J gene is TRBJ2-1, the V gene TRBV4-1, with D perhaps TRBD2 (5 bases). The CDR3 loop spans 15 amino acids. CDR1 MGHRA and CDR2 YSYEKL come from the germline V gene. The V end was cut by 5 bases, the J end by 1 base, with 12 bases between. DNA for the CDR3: TGCGCCAGCAGCGGGCAGAGGGATTCCTACAATGAGCAGTTCTTC. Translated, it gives CASSGQRDSYNEQFF.

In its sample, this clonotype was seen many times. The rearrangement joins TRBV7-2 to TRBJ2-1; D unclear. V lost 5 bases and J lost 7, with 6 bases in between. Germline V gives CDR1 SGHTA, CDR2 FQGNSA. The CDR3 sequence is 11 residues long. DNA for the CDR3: TGTGCCAGCAGCCTACATAATGAGCAGTTCTTC. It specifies CASSLHNEQFF.

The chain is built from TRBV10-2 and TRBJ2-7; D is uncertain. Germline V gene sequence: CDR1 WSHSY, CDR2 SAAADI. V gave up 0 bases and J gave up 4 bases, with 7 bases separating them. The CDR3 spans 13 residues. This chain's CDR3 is CASSESREYEQYF. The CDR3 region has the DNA TGCGCCAGCAGTGAGTCTAGAGAATACGAGCAGTACTTC.

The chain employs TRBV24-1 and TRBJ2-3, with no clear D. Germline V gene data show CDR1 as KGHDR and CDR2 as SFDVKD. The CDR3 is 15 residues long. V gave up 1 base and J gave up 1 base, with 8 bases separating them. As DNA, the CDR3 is TGTGCCACCAGTGATTTCAGGAGAGGCACAGATACGCAGTATTTT. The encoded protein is CATSDFRRGTDTQYF.

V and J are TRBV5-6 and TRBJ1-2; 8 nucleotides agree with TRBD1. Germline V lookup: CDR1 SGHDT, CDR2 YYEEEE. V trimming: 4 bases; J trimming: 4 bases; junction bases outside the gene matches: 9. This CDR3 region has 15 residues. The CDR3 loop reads CASSSYGQGLYGYTF. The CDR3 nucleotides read TGTGCCAGCAGCAGTTACGGACAGGGCCTCTATGGCTACACCTTC.

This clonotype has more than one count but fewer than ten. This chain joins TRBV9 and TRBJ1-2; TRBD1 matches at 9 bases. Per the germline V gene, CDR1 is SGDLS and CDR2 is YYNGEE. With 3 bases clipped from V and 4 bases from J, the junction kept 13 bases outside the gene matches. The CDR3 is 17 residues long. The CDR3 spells CASSAGQGLALLYGYTF. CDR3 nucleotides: TGTGCCAGCAGCGCGGGACAGGGCCTTGCCTTACTCTATGGCTACACCTTC.

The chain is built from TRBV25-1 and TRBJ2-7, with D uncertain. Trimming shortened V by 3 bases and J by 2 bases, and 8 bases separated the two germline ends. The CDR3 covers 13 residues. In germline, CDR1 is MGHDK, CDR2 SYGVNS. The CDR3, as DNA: TGTGCCAGCAGTGAGTTAGGGACCTACGAGCAGTACTTC. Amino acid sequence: CASSELGTYEQYF.

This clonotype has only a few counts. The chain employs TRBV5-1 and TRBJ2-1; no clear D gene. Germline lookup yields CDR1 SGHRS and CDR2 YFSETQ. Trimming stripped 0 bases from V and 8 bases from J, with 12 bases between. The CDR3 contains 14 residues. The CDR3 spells CASSLDSFRDEQFF. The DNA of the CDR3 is TGCGCCAGCAGCTTGGACAGCTTTAGAGATGAGCAGTTCTTC.

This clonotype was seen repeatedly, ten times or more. CDR3 sequence: CASSSWTGNTGELFF. The CDR3 DNA sequence: TGTGCCAGCAGCTCGTGGACAGGGAACACCGGGGAGCTGTTTTTT. This chain joins TRBV11-2 and TRBJ2-2; 7 nucleotides match TRBD1. From germline, CDR1 is SGHAT and CDR2 FQNNGV. Trimming removed 4 bases from V and 1 base from J; junction bases left unmatched: 3. The CDR3 runs to 15 residues.

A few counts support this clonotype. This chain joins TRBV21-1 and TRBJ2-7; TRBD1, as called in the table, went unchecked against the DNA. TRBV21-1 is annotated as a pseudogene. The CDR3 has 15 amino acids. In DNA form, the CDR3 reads TGTGCCAGCAACCGCCCCAGCAGTGCCCCCTACGAGCAGTACTTC. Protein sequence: CASNRPSSAPYEQYF.

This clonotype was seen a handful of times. DNA of the CDR3: TGTGCCAGCGGAGTAGTTTATGGCTACACCTTC. The encoded protein is CASGVVYGYTF. The chain recombines TRBV2 with TRBJ1-2; D is unresolved. The CDR3 length is 11 residues. V lost 8 bases to trimming and J lost 5 bases, with 9 bases between them. Germline V gives CDR1 SNHLY, CDR2 FYNNEI.

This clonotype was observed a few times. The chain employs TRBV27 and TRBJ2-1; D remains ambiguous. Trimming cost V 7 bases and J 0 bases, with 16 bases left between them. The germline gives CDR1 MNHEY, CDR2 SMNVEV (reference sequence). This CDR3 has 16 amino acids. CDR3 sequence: CASTSPRVSSYNEQFF. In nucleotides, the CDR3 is TGTGCCAGCACCAGCCCTAGGGTCAGCTCCTACAATGAGCAGTTCTTC.

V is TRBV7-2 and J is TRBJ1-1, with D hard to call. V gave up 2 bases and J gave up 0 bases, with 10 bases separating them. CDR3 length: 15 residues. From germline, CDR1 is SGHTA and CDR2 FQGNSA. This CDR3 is CASSLQRSMNTEAFF. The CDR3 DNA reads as TGTGCCAGCAGCTTACAACGGAGTATGAACACTGAAGCTTTCTTT.

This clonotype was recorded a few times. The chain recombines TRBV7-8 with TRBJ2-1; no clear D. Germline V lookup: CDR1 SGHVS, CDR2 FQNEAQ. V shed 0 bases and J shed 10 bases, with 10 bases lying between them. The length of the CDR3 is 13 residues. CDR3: CASSLAALAEQFF. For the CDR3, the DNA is TGTGCCAGCAGCTTAGCGGCACTTGCCGAGCAGTTCTTC.

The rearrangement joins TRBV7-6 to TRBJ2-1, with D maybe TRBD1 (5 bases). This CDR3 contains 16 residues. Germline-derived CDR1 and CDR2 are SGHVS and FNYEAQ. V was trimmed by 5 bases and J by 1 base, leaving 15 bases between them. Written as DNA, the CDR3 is TGTGCCAGCAGCCCCTGGCAGGGCCCTTCCTACAATGAGCAGTTCTTC. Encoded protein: CASSPWQGPSYNEQFF.

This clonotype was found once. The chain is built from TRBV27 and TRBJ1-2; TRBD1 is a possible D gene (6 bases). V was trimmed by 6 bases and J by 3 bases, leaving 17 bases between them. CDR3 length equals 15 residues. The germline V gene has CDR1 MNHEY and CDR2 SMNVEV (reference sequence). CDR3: CASRDRVSSDYGYTF. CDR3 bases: TGTGCCAGCAGGGACAGAGTCTCCAGTGACTATGGCTACACCTTC.

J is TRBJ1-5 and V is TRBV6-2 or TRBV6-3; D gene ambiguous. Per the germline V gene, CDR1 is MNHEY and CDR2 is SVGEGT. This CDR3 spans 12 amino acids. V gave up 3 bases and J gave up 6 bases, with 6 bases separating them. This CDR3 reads CASSYYSQPQHF. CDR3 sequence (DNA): TGTGCCAGCAGTTATTACAGTCAGCCCCAGCATTTT.

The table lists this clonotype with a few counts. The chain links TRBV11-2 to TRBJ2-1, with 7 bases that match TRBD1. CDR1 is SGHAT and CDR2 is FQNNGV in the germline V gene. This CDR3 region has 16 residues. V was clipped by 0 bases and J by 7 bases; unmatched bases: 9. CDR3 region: CASSLDRQGVYNEQFF. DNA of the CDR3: TGTGCCAGCAGCTTAGATCGGCAGGGGGTTTATAATGAGCAGTTCTTC.

DNA for the CDR3: TGTGCCAGCAATGGGGGTTGGGACTTGCAGTTCTTC. It codes for CASNGGWDLQFF. The chain links TRBV6-1 to TRBJ2-1, with D perhaps TRBD2 (6 bases). With 7 bases removed from V and 12 bases from J, the gap between germline ends came to 16 bases. The CDR3 is made up of 12 amino acids. Germline values: CDR1 MNHNS, CDR2 SASEGT.

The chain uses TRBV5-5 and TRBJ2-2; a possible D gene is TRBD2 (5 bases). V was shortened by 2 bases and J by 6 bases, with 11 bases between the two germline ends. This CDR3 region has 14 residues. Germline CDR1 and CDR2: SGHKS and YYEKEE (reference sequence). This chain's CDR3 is CASSLLEQSGELFF. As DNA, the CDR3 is TGTGCCAGCAGCTTACTAGAGCAGTCCGGGGAGCTGTTTTTT.